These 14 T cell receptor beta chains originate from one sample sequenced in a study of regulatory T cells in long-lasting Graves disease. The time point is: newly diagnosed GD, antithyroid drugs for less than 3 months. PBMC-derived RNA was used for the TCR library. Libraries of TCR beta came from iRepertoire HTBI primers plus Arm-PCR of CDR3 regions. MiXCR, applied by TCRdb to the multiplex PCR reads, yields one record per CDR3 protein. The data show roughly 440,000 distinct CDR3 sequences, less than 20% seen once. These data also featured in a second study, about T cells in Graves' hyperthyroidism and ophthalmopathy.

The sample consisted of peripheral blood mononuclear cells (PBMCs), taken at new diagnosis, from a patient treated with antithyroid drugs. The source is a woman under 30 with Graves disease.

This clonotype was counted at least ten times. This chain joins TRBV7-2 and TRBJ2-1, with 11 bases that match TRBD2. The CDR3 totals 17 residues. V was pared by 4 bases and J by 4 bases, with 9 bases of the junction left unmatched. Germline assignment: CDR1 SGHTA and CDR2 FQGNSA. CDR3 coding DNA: TGTGCCAGCAGCTCTAGGGCACTAGCGGGAGTGTACAATGAGCAGTTCTTC. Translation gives CASSSRALAGVYNEQFF.

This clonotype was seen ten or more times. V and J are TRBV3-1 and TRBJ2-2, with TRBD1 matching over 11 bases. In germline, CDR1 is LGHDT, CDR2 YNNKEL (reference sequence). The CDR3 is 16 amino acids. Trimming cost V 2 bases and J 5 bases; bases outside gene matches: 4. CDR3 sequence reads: CASSQPGTGGTGELFF. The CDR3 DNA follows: TGTGCCAGCAGCCAACCCGGGACAGGGGGAACCGGGGAGCTGTTTTTT.

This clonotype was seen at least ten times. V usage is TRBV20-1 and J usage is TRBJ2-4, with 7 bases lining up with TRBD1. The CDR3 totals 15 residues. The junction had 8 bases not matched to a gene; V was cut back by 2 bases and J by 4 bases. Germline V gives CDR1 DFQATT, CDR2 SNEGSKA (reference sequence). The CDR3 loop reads CSARYHRGPKNIQYF. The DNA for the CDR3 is TGCAGTGCTAGATACCACAGGGGACCAAAAAACATTCAGTACTTC.

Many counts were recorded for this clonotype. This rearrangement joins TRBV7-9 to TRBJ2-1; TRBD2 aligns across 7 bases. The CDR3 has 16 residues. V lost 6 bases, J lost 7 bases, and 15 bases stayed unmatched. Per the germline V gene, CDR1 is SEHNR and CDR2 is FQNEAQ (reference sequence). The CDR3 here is CASRVSWRESRNEQFF. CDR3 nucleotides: TGTGCCAGCAGAGTGTCTTGGCGGGAGTCCCGGAATGAGCAGTTCTTC.

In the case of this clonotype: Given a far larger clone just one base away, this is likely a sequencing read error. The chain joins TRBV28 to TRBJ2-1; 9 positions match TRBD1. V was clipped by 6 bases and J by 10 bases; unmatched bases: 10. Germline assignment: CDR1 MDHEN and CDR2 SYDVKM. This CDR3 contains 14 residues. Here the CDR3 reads CASRIPGQGSEQFF. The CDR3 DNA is TGTGCCAGCAGAATTCCGGGACAGGGAAGCGAGCAGTTCTTC.

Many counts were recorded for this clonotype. CDR3 in amino acids: CASSFPQGGQPQHF. CDR3 bases: TGTGCCAGCAGTTTCCCACAGGGCGGGCAGCCCCAGCATTTT. The chain recombines TRBV12-3 or TRBV12-4 with TRBJ1-5, with D maybe TRBD1 (6 bases). The V end lost 3 bases, the J end lost 7 bases, and 13 bases lay between the germline ends. The CDR3 contains 14 residues.

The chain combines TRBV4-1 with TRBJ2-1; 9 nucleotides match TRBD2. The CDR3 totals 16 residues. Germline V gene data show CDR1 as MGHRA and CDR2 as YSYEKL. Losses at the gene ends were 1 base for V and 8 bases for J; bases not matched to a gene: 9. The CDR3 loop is CASSQGGAGGLDEQFF. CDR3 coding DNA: TGCGCCAGCAGCCAAGGGGGGGCGGGAGGGTTGGATGAGCAGTTCTTC.

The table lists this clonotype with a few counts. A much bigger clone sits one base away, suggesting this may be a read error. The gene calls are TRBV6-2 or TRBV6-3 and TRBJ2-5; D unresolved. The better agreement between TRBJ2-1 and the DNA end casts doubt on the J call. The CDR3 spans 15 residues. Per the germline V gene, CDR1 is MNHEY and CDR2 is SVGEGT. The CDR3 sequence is CASSYSILFQETQFF. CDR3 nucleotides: TGTGCCAGCAGTTACTCGATACTATTTCAAGAGACCCAGTTCTTC.

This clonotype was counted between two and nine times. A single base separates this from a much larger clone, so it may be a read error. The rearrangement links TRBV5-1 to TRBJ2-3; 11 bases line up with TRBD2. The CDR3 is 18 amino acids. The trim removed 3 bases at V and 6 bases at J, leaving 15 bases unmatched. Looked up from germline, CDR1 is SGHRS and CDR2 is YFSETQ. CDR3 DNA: TGCGCCAGCAGCTCGGGTAGTCCTAGCGGGAGGAGGCGTGATACGCAGTATTTT. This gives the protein CASSSGSPSGRRRDTQYF.

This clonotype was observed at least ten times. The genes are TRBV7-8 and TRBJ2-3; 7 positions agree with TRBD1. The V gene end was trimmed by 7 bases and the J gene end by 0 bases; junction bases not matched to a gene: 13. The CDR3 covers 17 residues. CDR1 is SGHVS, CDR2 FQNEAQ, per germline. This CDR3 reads CASIPTPGQRSTDTQYF. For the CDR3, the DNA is TGTGCCAGCATCCCTACACCGGGACAGAGGAGCACAGATACGCAGTATTTT.

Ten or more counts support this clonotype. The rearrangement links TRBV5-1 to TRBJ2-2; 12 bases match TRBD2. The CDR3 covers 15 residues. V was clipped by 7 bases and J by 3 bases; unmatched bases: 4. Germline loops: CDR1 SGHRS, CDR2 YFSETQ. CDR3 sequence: CASSLAGGHTGELFF. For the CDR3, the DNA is TGCGCCAGCTCACTAGCGGGAGGTCACACCGGGGAGCTGTTTTTT.

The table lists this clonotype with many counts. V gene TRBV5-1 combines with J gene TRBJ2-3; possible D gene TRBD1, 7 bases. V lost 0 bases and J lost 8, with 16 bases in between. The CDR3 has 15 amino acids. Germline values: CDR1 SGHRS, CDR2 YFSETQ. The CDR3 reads CASSLEGARESTQYF. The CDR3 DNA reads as TGCGCCAGCAGCTTGGAGGGGGCGCGGGAATCTACGCAGTATTTT.

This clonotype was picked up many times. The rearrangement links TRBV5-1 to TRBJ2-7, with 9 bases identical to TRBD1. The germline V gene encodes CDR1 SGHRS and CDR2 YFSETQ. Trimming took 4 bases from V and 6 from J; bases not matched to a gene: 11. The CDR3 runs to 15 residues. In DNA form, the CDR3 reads TGCGCCAGCAGCCCGGGACAGGGAGTATCGGCCGAGCAGTACTTC. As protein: CASSPGQGVSAEQYF.

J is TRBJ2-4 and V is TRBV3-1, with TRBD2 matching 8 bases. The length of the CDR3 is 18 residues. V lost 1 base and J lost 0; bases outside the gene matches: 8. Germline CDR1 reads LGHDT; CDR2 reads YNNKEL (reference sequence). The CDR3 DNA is TGTGCCAGCAGCCAAGCGGCTAGCGGGTCCATAGCCAAAAACATTCAGTACTTC. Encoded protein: CASSQAASGSIAKNIQYF.